The sequence of this TCR beta chain was determined in a study of prognosis after radiotherapy for stage I lung cancer. About the study: The patient group consisted of more than 10 men and 5 to 7 women whose ages spanned 53 to 84, median roughly 75 years. Notes on the study in general: Shannon entropy after stereotactic body radiation therapy was lower in patients who developed distant metastases.

Multiplex PCR, run in two rounds, amplified TCR beta CDR3 from genomic DNA. Every TRBV and TRBJ gene had its own specific primer in first-round PCR. TCRdb reanalysed the multiplex PCR reads using MiXCR and keeps one entry per CDR3 protein. The sample shows 17,000 or so distinct CDR3 sequences, over 40% of them seen only once. This clonotype has at least ten counts. Its target is unknown. The sample was PBMCs, taken before or after stereotactic body radiation therapy (not recorded which). The receptor comes from a donor of 50 years or more with non-small cell lung cancer.

DNA of the CDR3: TGTGCCAGCAGCGACGTAAGGACAGTCTACAATGAGCAGTTCTTC. Translating gives CASSDVRTVYNEQFF. This chain links TRBV27 with TRBJ2-1; a possible D gene is TRBD1 (6 bases). Germline CDR1 reads MNHEY; CDR2 reads SMNVEV (reference sequence). The CDR3 covers 15 residues. Trimming left V 6 bases short and J 3 bases short, with 15 bases between.